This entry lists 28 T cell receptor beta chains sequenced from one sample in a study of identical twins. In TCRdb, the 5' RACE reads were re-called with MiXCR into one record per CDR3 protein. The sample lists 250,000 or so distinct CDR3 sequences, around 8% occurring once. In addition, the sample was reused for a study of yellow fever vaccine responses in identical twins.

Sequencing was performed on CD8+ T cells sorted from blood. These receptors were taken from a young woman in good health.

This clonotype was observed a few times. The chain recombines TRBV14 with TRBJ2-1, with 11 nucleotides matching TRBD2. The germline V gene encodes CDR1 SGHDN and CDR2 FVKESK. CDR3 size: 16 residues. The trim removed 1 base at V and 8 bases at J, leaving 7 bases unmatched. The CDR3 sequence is CASSQVLAGGFDEQFF. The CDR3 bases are TGTGCCAGCAGCCAAGTTCTAGCGGGAGGTTTCGATGAGCAGTTCTTC.

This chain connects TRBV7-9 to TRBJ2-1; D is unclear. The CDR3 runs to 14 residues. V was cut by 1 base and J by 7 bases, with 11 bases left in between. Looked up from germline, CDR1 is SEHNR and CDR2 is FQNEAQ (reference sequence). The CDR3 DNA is TGTGCCAGCAGCTTAGGGACGGCCGGGAATGAGCAGTTCTTC. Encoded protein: CASSLGTAGNEQFF.

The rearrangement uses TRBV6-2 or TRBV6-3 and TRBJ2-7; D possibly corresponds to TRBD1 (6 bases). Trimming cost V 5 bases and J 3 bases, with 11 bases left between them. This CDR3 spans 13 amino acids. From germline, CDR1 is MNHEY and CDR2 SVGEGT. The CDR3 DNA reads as TGTGCCAGCAGTCCGGGACACCTCTACGAGCAGTACTTC. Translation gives CASSPGHLYEQYF.

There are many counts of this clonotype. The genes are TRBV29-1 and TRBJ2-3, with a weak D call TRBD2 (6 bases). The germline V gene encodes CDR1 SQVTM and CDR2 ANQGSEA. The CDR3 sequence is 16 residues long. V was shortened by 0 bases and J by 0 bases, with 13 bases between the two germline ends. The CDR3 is CSVEEPGVRSTDTQYF. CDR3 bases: TGCAGCGTTGAAGAGCCGGGGGTCCGGAGCACAGATACGCAGTATTTT.

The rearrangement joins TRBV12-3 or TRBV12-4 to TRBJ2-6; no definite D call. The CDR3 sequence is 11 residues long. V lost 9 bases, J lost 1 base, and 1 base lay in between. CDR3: CASSGANVLTF. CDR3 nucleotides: TGTGCCAGTTCTGGGGCCAACGTCCTGACTTTC.

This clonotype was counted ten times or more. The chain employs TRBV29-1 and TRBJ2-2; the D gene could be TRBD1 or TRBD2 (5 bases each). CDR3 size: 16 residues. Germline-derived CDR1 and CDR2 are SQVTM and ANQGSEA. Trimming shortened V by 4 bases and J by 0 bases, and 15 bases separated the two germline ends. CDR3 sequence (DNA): TGCAGCGTTGGAGGGGTGCCGCAGCCGAACACCGGGGAGCTGTTTTTT. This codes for CSVGGVPQPNTGELFF.

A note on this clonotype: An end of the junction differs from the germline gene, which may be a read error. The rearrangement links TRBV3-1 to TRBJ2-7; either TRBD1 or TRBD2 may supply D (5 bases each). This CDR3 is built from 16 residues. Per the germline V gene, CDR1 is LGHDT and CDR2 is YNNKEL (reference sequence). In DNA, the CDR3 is TGTGCCACCAGCTACCGGGACGGAAAACCCTCCTACGAGCAGTACTTC. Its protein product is CATSYRDGKPSYEQYF.

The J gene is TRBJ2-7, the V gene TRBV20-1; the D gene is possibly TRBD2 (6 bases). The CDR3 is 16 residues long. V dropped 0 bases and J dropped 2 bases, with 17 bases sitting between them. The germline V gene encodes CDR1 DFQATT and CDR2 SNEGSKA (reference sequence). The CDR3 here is CSARDLALARAYEQYF. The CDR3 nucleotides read TGCAGTGCTAGAGATCTGGCGCTAGCGAGGGCCTACGAGCAGTACTTC.

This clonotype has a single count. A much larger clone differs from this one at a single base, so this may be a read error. The CDR3 loop reads CASSLDSGSGGRYEQYF. CDR3 coding DNA: TGTGCCAGCAGCTTAGATTCCGGGTCCGGGGGCAGGTACGAGCAGTACTTC. This chain uses TRBV11-2 with TRBJ2-7; possibly TRBD1 or TRBD2 for D (6 bases each). Germline CDR1 is SGHAT and CDR2 is FQNNGV. V was clipped by 0 bases and J by 4 bases, with 19 bases between them. The CDR3 extends over 17 amino acids.

The DNA of the CDR3 is TGTGCCAGCAGTTACCCGACTAGCGGGGGATCAGATACGCAGTATTTT. Its protein product is CASSYPTSGGSDTQYF. V and J are TRBV6-5 and TRBJ2-3; TRBD2 agrees at 12 bases. Germline trimming cut 2 bases from V and 4 bases from J; bases unmatched to any gene: 4. CDR1 is MNHEY, CDR2 SVGAGI, per germline. This CDR3 spans 16 amino acids.

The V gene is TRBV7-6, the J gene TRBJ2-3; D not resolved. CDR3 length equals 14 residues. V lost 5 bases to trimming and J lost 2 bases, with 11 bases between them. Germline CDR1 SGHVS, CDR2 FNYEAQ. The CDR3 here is CASSKSANTDTQYF. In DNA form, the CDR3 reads TGTGCCAGCAGCAAGAGTGCTAACACAGATACGCAGTATTTT. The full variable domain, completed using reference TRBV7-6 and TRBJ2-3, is GAGVSQSPRYKVTKRGQDVALRCDPISGHVSLYWYRQALGQGPEFLTYFNYEAQQDKSGLPNDRFSAERPEGSISTLTIQRTEQRDSAMYRCASSKSANTDTQYFGPGTRLTVL.

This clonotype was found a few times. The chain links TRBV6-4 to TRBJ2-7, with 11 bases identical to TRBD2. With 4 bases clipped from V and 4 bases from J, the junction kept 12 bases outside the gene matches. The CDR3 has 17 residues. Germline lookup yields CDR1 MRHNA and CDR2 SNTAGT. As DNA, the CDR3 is TGTGCCAGCAGTGCTCTAGCGGGAGGCTCGTCCTTTTACGAGCAGTACTTC. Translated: CASSALAGGSSFYEQYF.

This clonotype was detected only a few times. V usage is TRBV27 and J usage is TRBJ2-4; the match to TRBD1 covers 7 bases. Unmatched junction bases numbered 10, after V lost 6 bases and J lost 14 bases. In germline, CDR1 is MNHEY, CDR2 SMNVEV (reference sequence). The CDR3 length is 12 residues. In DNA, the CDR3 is TGTGCCAGCAGCCACCCCGGGCAGGGGGAGTACTTC. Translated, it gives CASSHPGQGEYF.

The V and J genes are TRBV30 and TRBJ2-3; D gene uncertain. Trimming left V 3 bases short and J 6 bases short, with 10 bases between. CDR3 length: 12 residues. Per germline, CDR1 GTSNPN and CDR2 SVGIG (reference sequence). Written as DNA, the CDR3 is TGTGCCTGGAGCGTTATAAGGGATACGCAGTATTTT. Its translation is CAWSVIRDTQYF.

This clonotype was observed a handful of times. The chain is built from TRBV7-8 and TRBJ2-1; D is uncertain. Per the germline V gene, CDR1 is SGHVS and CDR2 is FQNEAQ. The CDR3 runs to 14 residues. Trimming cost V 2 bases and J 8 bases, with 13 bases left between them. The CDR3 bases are TGTGCCAGCAGCTTATCGGCTTTTCCAGATGAGCAGTTCTTC. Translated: CASSLSAFPDEQFF.

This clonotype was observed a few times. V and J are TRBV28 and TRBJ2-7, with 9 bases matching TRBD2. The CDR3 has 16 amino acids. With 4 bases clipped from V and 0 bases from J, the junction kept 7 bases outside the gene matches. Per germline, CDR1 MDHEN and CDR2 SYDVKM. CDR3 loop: CASSSPWTSDSYEQYF. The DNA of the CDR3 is TGTGCCAGCAGTTCCCCCTGGACTAGCGACTCCTACGAGCAGTACTTC. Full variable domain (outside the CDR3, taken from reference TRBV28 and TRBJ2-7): DVKVTQSSRYLVKRTGEKVFLECVQDMDHENMFWYRQDPGLGLRLIYFSYDVKMKEKGDIPEGYSVSREKKERFSLILESASTNQTSMYLCASSSPWTSDSYEQYFGPGTRLTVT.

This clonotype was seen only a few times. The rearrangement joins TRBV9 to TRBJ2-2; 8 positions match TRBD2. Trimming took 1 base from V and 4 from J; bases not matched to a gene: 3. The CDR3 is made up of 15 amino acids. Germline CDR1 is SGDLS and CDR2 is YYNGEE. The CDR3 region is CASSVSGSPTGELFF. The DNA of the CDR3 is TGTGCCAGCAGCGTAAGCGGGAGCCCCACCGGGGAGCTGTTTTTT. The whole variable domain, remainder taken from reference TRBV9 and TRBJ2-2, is DSGVTQTPKHLITATGQRVTLRCSPRSGDLSVYWYQQSLDQGLQFLIQYYNGEERAKGNILERFSAQQFPDLHSELNLSSLELGDSALYFCASSVSGSPTGELFFGEGSRLTVL.

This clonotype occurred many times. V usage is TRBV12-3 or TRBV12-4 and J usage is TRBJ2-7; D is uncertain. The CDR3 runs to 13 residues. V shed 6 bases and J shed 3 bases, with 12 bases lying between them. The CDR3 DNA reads TGTGCCAGCAGAAAACTTGCTAGCTACGAGCAGTACTTC. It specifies CASRKLASYEQYF.

CDR3 protein: CASSLAAVNNSPLHF. DNA for the CDR3: TGTGCCAGCAGCTTAGCGGCAGTCAATAATTCACCCCTCCACTTT. The chain is built from TRBV7-6 and TRBJ1-6; D not resolved. CDR1 is SGHVS, CDR2 FNYEAQ, per germline. Trimming shortened V by 0 bases and J by 5 bases, and 8 bases separated the two germline ends. The CDR3 runs 15 residues.

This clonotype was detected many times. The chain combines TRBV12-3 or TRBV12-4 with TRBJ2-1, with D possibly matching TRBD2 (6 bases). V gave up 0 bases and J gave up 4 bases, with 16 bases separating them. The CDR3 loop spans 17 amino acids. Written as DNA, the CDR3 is TGTGCCAGCAGTTTAGCGGGGACTCCCGGATTGTACAATGAGCAGTTCTTC. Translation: CASSLAGTPGLYNEQFF.

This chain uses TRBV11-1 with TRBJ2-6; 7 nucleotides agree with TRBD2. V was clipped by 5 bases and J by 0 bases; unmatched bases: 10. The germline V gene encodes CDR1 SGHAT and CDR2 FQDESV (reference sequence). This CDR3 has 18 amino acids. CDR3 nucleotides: TGTGCCAGCAGCGGACGGGACTACCCGCGCTCTGGGGCCAACGTCCTGACTTTC. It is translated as CASSGRDYPRSGANVLTF.

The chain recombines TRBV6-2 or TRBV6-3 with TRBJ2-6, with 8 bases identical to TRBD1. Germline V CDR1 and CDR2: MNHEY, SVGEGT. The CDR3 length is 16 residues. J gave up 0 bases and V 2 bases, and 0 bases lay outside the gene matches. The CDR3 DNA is TGTGCCAGCAGTTACACAGGGGGCTCTGGGGCCAACGTCCTGACTTTC. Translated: CASSYTGGSGANVLTF.

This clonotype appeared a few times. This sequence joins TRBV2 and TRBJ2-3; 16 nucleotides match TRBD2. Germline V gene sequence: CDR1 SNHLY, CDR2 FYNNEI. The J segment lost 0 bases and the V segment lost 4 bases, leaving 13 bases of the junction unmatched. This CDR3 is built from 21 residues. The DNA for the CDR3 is TGTGCCAGCAGTGCCCTGGGACTAGCGGGAGGGTATGATATGAGCACAGATACGCAGTATTTT. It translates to CASSALGLAGGYDMSTDTQYF.

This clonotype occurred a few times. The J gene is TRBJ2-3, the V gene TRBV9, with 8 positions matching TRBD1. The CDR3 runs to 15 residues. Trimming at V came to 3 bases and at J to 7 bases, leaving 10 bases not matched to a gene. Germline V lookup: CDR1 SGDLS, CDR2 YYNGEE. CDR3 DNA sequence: TGTGCCAGCAGCGAGGGGACAGGATCCCTCCATACGCAGTATTTT. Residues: CASSEGTGSLHTQYF.

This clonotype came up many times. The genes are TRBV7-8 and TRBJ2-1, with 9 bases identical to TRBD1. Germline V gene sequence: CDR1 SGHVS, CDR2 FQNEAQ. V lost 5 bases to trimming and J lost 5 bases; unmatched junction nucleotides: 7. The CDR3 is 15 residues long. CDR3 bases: TGTGCCAGCAGCCGACCGGGACAGGGCCACAATGAGCAGTTCTTC. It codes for CASSRPGQGHNEQFF.

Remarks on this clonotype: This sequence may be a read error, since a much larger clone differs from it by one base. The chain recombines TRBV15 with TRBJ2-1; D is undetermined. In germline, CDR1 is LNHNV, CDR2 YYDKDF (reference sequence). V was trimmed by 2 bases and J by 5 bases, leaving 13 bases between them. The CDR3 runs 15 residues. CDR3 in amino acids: CATSRPALMDNEQFF. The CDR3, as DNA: TGTGCCACCAGCAGACCTGCCCTCATGGACAATGAGCAGTTCTTC.

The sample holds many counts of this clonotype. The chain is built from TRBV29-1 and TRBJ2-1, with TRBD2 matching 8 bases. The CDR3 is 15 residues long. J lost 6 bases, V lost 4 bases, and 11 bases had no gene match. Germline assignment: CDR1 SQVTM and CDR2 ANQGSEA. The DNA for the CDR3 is TGCAGCGTTGGCCCAGGAGATAGCGGGGTCAATGAGCAGTTCTTC. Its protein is CSVGPGDSGVNEQFF.

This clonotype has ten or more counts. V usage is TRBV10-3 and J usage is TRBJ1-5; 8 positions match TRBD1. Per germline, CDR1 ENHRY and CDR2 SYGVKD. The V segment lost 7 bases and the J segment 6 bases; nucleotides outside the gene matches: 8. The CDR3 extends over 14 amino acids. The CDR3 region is CAITDREIGQPQHF. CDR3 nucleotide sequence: TGTGCCATCACGGACAGGGAAATAGGTCAGCCCCAGCATTTT.